This is a list of T cell receptor beta chains from one sample in a study of blood T cell repertoires in COVID-19. This table comes from immunoSEQ multiplex PCR, and its TCRdb copy is limited to in-frame clones, with some not included. The sample has hundreds of thousands of clones, 80% to 85% seen once; the top ten hold under 30%. Specimen: peripheral blood. The receptors here all came from a man aged 35 to 55 with acute or convalescent COVID-19. CDR3s include the opening cysteine and the closing phenylalanine or tryptophan. The D gene is left open where the match is weak. Not every row has a clone size; where given, it reads once, few, many or a size class.

CDR3: CASSAGDPPTEAFF
DNA: TGTGCCAGTAGTGCAGGGGATCCCCCCACTGAAGCTTTCTTT
J: TRBJ1-1
size: NA
V: TRBV19
D: NA

CDR3: CASSYPAASGRFDEQYF
DNA: TGTGCCAGCAGCTACCCGGCGGCTAGCGGGAGGTTCGACGAGCAGTACTTC
J: TRBJ2-7
size: NA
V: TRBV5-6
D: TRBD2

CDR3: CASSQDRGDYGYTF
DNA: TGTGCCAGCAGCCAAGACCGGGGGGACTATGGCTACACCTTC
J: TRBJ1-2
size: NA
V: TRBV3-1/TRBV3-2
D: NA

CDR3: CASSIPTGLNTEAFF
DNA: TGTGCCAGTAGCATCCCTACAGGGCTGAACACTGAAGCTTTCTTT
J: TRBJ1-1
size: NA
V: TRBV19
D: NA

CDR3: CASSLGTAKKTQYF
DNA: TGTGCCAGCAGCTTAGGGACAGCTAAGAAGACCCAGTACTTC
J: TRBJ2-5
size: NA
V: TRBV7-9
D: NA

CDR3: CASSRPEGGTDTQYF
DNA: TGTGCCAGCAGCCGCCCGGAAGGGGGCACAGATACGCAGTATTTT
J: TRBJ2-3
size: NA
V: TRBV7-9
D: NA

CDR3: CASRKQGTSGTQAKNIQYF
DNA: TGCGCCAGCAGAAAGCAAGGGACTAGCGGGACCCAAGCCAAAAACATTCAGTACTTC
J: TRBJ2-4
size: once
V: TRBV5-1
D: TRBD2

CDR3: CASSPGQGSNTYNEQFF
DNA: TGTGCCAGCAGCCCCGGACAGGGGAGTAACACCTACAATGAGCAGTTCTTC
J: TRBJ2-1
size: NA
V: TRBV4-2
D: TRBD1

CDR3: CASIPTGRTEAFF
DNA: TGTGCCAGTATTCCGACAGGGCGGACTGAAGCTTTCTTT
J: TRBJ1-1
size: NA
V: TRBV19
D: TRBD1

CDR3: CASSFKGTGRHGYTF
DNA: TGTGCCAGCAGCTTCAAAGGGACAGGGCGACATGGCTACACCTTC
J: TRBJ1-2
size: NA
V: TRBV5-4
D: TRBD1

CDR3: CASSQAAGPSTDTQYF
DNA: TGTGCCAGCAGCCAAGCAGCAGGTCCTAGCACAGATACGCAGTATTTT
J: TRBJ2-3
size: NA
V: TRBV3-1/TRBV3-2
D: NA

CDR3: CASGPYRPYGYTF
DNA: TGTGCCTCGGGCCCTTACAGACCTTATGGCTACACCTTC
J: TRBJ1-2
size: once
V: TRBV30
D: NA

CDR3: CASSQDSQVGGYTF
DNA: TGCGCCAGCAGCCAAGATTCGCAGGTTGGTGGCTACACCTTC
J: TRBJ1-2
size: NA
V: TRBV4-1
D: NA

CDR3: CASSPLGASGRPDTQYF
DNA: TGTGCCAGCAGCCCTCTTGGGGCTAGCGGGAGACCAGATACGCAGTATTTT
J: TRBJ2-3
size: once
V: TRBV4-2
D: TRBD2

CDR3: CASSPTRGGSLMNTEAFF
DNA: TGTGCCAGCAGCCCTACCCGGGGGGGTTCTCTTATGAACACTGAAGCTTTCTTT
J: TRBJ1-1
size: NA
V: TRBV5-5
D: NA

CDR3: CASSFDNLLYEQYF
DNA: TGTGCCAGCAGCTTTGACAACCTCCTTTACGAGCAGTACTTC
J: TRBJ2-7
size: NA
V: TRBV11-2
D: NA

CDR3: CASSFSIAGVGELFF
DNA: TGTGCCAGCAGCTTTTCTATAGCGGGAGTTGGGGAGCTGTTTTTT
J: TRBJ2-2
size: NA
V: TRBV7-2
D: TRBD2

CDR3: CASSYRFSGRSTDTQYF
DNA: TGTGCCAGCAGTTACCGTTTTAGCGGGAGAAGCACAGATACGCAGTATTTT
J: TRBJ2-3
size: NA
V: TRBV6-2/TRBV6-3
D: TRBD2

CDR3: CASSLDTGFDTGNTIYF
DNA: TGTGCCAGCAGCTTGGATACAGGGTTTGATACCGGAAACACCATATATTTT
J: TRBJ1-3
size: NA
V: TRBV7-9
D: NA

CDR3: CASSQDVAGGPKQFF
DNA: TGCGCCAGCAGCCAAGATGTGGCGGGAGGGCCCAAGCAGTTCTTC
J: TRBJ2-1
size: NA
V: TRBV4-1
D: TRBD2

CDR3: CASSLDAGGTYEQYF
DNA: TGCGCCAGCAGCTTGGACGCGGGAGGGACCTACGAGCAGTACTTC
J: TRBJ2-7
size: NA
V: TRBV5-1
D: TRBD2

CDR3: CASSHQDRAPGYTF
DNA: TGTGCCAGCAGCCACCAGGACAGGGCCCCTGGCTACACCTTC
J: TRBJ1-2
size: NA
V: TRBV7-9
D: TRBD1

CDR3: CASFQFQGATEAFF
DNA: TGTGCCAGCTTCCAATTTCAGGGGGCGACTGAAGCTTTCTTT
J: TRBJ1-1
size: NA
V: TRBV27
D: TRBD1

CDR3: CASSFGPGANTIYF
DNA: TGTGCCAGCAGCTTTGGCCCTGGGGCAAACACCATATATTTT
J: TRBJ1-3
size: NA
V: TRBV11-2
D: NA

CDR3: CASSGQSNQPQHF
DNA: TGTGCCAGCAGTGGGCAGAGCAATCAGCCCCAGCATTTT
J: TRBJ1-5
size: few
V: TRBV2
D: NA

CDR3: CASSLGLGYTF
DNA: TGTGCCAGCAGCTTGGGACTTGGCTACACCTTC
J: TRBJ1-2
size: NA
V: TRBV5-5
D: NA

CDR3: CASTSSPGTQYF
DNA: TGTGCCAGCACCTCCTCACCCGGGACCCAGTACTTC
J: TRBJ2-5
size: NA
V: TRBV2
D: NA

CDR3: CASSPTYGSSYNEQFF
DNA: TGTGCCAGCAGCCCCACCTACGGTAGCTCCTACAATGAGCAGTTCTTC
J: TRBJ2-1
size: NA
V: TRBV7-9
D: NA

CDR3: CASRPTGILSYEQYF
DNA: TGTGCCAGCAGACCGACAGGAATTCTCTCCTACGAGCAGTACTTC
J: TRBJ2-7
size: NA
V: TRBV11-2
D: NA

CDR3: CASSPLAGYGADTQYF
DNA: TGTGCCAGCAGCCCGTTAGCGGGTTACGGGGCAGATACGCAGTATTTT
J: TRBJ2-3
size: few
V: TRBV5-6
D: TRBD2